Listed below are T cell receptor beta chains from one sample, sequenced in a study of blood T cell repertoires in COVID-19. Generated by immunoSEQ multiplex PCR, the TCRdb table keeps only in-frame clones and is missing some. The sample records around 500,000 clones, about 85% being singletons. Sequences were obtained from PBMCs or T cells enriched from blood (not recorded which). The receptor source for this set is a woman aged 60 to 75 who had recovered from COVID-19. Each CDR3 is given with its conserved first and last residue. Fields, in order: CDR3 length, D gene, V gene, clone size, J gene, CDR3 protein, CDR3 DNA. D genes are given only for firm matches. Size tells how often a clone was seen (once, few, many) or the class of an expanded clone, and some rows leave it out.

length: 14
D: .
V: TRBV5-8
size: .
J: TRBJ2-4
CDR3: CASSLSYPRDIQYF
DNA: TGTGCCAGCAGCTTATCGTATCCCAGGGACATTCAGTACTTC

length: 14
D: .
V: TRBV9
size: .
J: TRBJ1-2
CDR3: CASSVRDTNYGYTF
DNA: TGTGCCAGCAGCGTTAGGGACACTAACTATGGCTACACCTTC

length: 15
D: TRBD2
V: TRBV7-9
size: .
J: TRBJ2-1
CDR3: CASSPIAGGNNEQFF
DNA: TGTGCCAGCAGCCCGATAGCGGGGGGGAACAATGAGCAGTTCTTC

length: 13
D: .
V: TRBV29-1
size: .
J: TRBJ2-3
CDR3: CSPTSISTDTQYF
DNA: TGCAGCCCGACTTCGATAAGCACAGATACGCAGTATTTT

length: 16
D: .
V: TRBV9
size: .
J: TRBJ1-6
CDR3: CASSVGQGQDNSPLHF
DNA: TGTGCCAGCAGCGTAGGGCAGGGCCAGGATAATTCACCCCTCCACTTT

length: 16
D: TRBD1
V: TRBV19
size: .
J: TRBJ2-2
CDR3: CASTQRTGQTTGELFF
DNA: TGTGCCAGTACCCAGAGAACGGGACAGACTACCGGGGAGCTGTTTTTT

length: 15
D: .
V: TRBV11-3
size: .
J: TRBJ1-3
CDR3: CASRSVGSSGNTIYF
DNA: TGTGCCAGCAGATCCGTGGGGAGCTCTGGAAACACCATATATTTT

length: 13
D: TRBD2
V: TRBV10-1
size: .
J: TRBJ2-1
CDR3: CASSALSGGEQFF
DNA: TGCGCCAGCAGTGCCCTCTCGGGAGGTGAGCAGTTCTTC

length: 11
D: TRBD1
V: TRBV5-1
size: .
J: TRBJ1-2
CDR3: CAIPTGAGYTF
DNA: TGCGCCATCCCGACAGGGGCTGGCTACACCTTC

length: 16
D: .
V: TRBV5-1
size: .
J: TRBJ2-7
CDR3: CASSLIARAASYEQYF
DNA: TGCGCCAGCAGCTTAATTGCGCGGGCAGCATCCTACGAGCAGTACTTC

length: 11
D: .
V: TRBV30
size: .
J: TRBJ1-1
CDR3: CAWSHLTGAFF
DNA: TGTGCCTGGAGTCATCTTACCGGAGCTTTCTTT

length: 15
D: .
V: TRBV6-5
size: .
J: TRBJ1-4
CDR3: CASTRTLGSEEKLFF
DNA: TGTGCCAGCACCCGGACCCTAGGGAGTGAGGAAAAACTGTTTTTT

length: 15
D: TRBD1
V: TRBV11-3
size: .
J: TRBJ2-7
CDR3: CASSLRTGGAGEQYF
DNA: TGTGCCAGCAGCCTCCGGACAGGGGGCGCAGGGGAGCAGTACTTC

length: 17
D: .
V: TRBV19
size: .
J: TRBJ1-3
CDR3: CASSIEDGRRSRNTIYF
DNA: TGTGCCAGTAGTATAGAAGATGGCAGGCGTTCTCGGAACACCATATATTTT

length: 16
D: TRBD1
V: TRBV5-1
size: few
J: TRBJ1-4
CDR3: CASSLGWGQGNEKLFF
DNA: TGCGCCAGCAGCTTGGGCTGGGGACAGGGTAATGAAAAACTGTTTTTT

length: 14
D: .
V: TRBV19
size: .
J: TRBJ2-7
CDR3: CASSIKTGFYEQYF
DNA: TGTGCCAGTAGTATCAAGACAGGATTCTACGAGCAGTACTTC

length: 16
D: .
V: TRBV7-9
size: .
J: TRBJ2-2
CDR3: CASSPLRPTNTGELFF
DNA: TGTGCCAGCAGCCCTTTGAGGCCGACGAACACCGGGGAGCTGTTTTTT

length: 15
D: .
V: TRBV5-1
size: once
J: TRBJ2-3
CDR3: CASSLPYVRTDTQYF
DNA: TGCGCCAGCAGCTTGCCCTATGTGAGGACAGATACGCAGTATTTT

length: 15
D: .
V: TRBV11-3
size: .
J: TRBJ1-2
CDR3: CASSPTVGQGNGYTF
DNA: TGTGCCAGCAGCCCCACCGTCGGGCAGGGTAATGGCTACACCTTC

length: 14
D: .
V: TRBV12-5
size: few
J: TRBJ1-2
CDR3: CASGPRELNYGYTF
DNA: TGTGCTAGTGGGCCACGGGAACTTAACTATGGCTACACCTTC

length: 15
D: TRBD2
V: TRBV5-6
size: .
J: TRBJ2-1
CDR3: CASTSRTSGYNEQFF
DNA: TGTGCCAGCACGTCAAGGACTAGCGGATACAATGAGCAGTTCTTC

length: 12
D: .
V: TRBV29-1
size: .
J: TRBJ2-7
CDR3: CSAFDLRYEQYF
DNA: TGCAGCGCCTTCGACTTGCGGTACGAGCAGTACTTC

length: 15
D: TRBD1
V: TRBV30
size: .
J: TRBJ2-1
CDR3: CACSNRGDTRNEQFF
DNA: TGTGCCTGTTCAAACAGGGGCGATACTAGAAATGAGCAGTTCTTC

length: 16
D: TRBD1
V: TRBV30
size: .
J: TRBJ1-6
CDR3: CAWRGTGVSYNSPLHF
DNA: TGTGCCTGGAGGGGGACAGGGGTCTCCTATAATTCACCCCTCCACTTT

length: 21
D: TRBD1
V: TRBV23-1
size: .
J: TRBJ1-5
CDR3: CASSQSRNRGERISGNQPQHF
DNA: TGCGCCAGCAGTCAATCCCGAAACAGGGGGGAAAGGATTTCGGGCAATCAGCCCCAGCATTTT

length: 17
D: .
V: TRBV3-1/TRBV3-2
size: .
J: TRBJ2-3
CDR3: CASSQEALRGSTDTQYF
DNA: TGTGCCAGCAGCCAAGAAGCATTGCGGGGTAGCACAGATACGCAGTATTTT

length: 13
D: .
V: TRBV29-1
size: .
J: TRBJ2-1
CDR3: CSGTRENSNEQFF
DNA: TGCAGCGGTACCCGTGAGAATTCTAATGAGCAGTTCTTC

length: 14
D: .
V: TRBV2
size: .
J: TRBJ2-5
CDR3: CASRATATQETQYF
DNA: TGTGCCAGCAGGGCGACAGCTACCCAAGAGACCCAGTACTTC

length: 13
D: TRBD2
V: TRBV5-5
size: .
J: TRBJ2-7
CDR3: CASSWAGGYEQYF
DNA: TGTGCCAGCAGCTGGGCGGGGGGGTACGAGCAGTACTTC

length: 13
D: TRBD1
V: TRBV19
size: .
J: TRBJ2-1
CDR3: CASVGQAAGEQFF
DNA: TGTGCCAGTGTCGGACAGGCTGCCGGCGAGCAGTTCTTC

length: 15
D: TRBD1
V: TRBV6-5
size: .
J: TRBJ2-5
CDR3: CASSPTDRVAGTQYF
DNA: TGTGCCAGCAGTCCTACTGACAGGGTAGCTGGGACCCAGTACTTC

length: 15
D: TRBD1
V: TRBV24-1
size: .
J: TRBJ1-2
CDR3: CATSEPGQEPYGYTF
DNA: TGTGCCACCAGTGAACCCGGACAGGAGCCCTATGGCTACACCTTC

length: 18
D: TRBD1
V: TRBV18
size: .
J: TRBJ2-2
CDR3: CASSPPGQGLLNTGELFF
DNA: TGTGCCAGCTCACCACCGGGACAGGGGCTCTTGAACACCGGGGAGCTGTTTTTT

length: 18
D: TRBD2
V: TRBV7-2
size: .
J: TRBJ2-3
CDR3: CASSSGTSGGAGTDTQYF
DNA: TGTGCCAGCAGCTCCGGGACTAGCGGGGGGGCGGGCACAGATACGCAGTATTTT

length: 13
D: .
V: TRBV12-3/TRBV12-4
size: .
J: TRBJ2-2
CDR3: CASRSTNPGELFF
DNA: TGTGCCAGCAGAAGCACTAATCCCGGGGAGCTGTTTTTT

length: 15
D: .
V: TRBV15
size: .
J: TRBJ1-4
CDR3: CATSTQGITNEKLFF
DNA: TGTGCCACCAGCACGCAGGGGATAACTAATGAAAAACTGTTTTTT

length: 12
D: TRBD2
V: TRBV2
size: .
J: TRBJ2-4
CDR3: CASRTSGNIQYF
DNA: TGTGCCAGCAGGACTAGCGGAAACATTCAGTACTTC

length: 16
D: TRBD1
V: TRBV12-5
size: .
J: TRBJ1-1
CDR3: CASGLGTGGLNTEAFF
DNA: TGTGCTAGTGGTTTGGGGACAGGGGGTCTGAACACTGAAGCTTTCTTT

length: 16
D: TRBD1
V: TRBV5-1
size: .
J: TRBJ1-4
CDR3: CASTRGQGAGNEKLFF
DNA: TGCGCCAGCACCCGGGGACAGGGGGCCGGTAATGAAAAACTGTTTTTT

length: 16
D: TRBD1
V: TRBV24-1
size: .
J: TRBJ2-5
CDR3: CATSAPGQGRPETQYF
DNA: TGTGCCACCAGTGCTCCGGGACAGGGACGACCGGAGACCCAGTACTTC

length: 18
D: TRBD1
V: TRBV12-5
size: .
J: TRBJ1-4
CDR3: CASGLVHGTGLSLEKLFF
DNA: TGTGCTAGTGGTTTGGTACACGGGACAGGGTTAAGTCTGGAAAAACTGTTTTTT

length: 14
D: .
V: TRBV19
size: once
J: TRBJ1-5
CDR3: CASTIWGPGQPQHF
DNA: TGTGCCAGTACGATATGGGGGCCGGGTCAGCCCCAGCATTTT

length: 13
D: .
V: TRBV9
size: .
J: TRBJ1-1
CDR3: CASSVGLGGEAFF
DNA: TGTGCCAGCAGCGTAGGCCTCGGAGGGGAAGCTTTCTTT

length: 16
D: .
V: TRBV6-6
size: .
J: TRBJ1-5
CDR3: CASSYSTGRSNQPQHF
DNA: TGTGCCAGCAGTTATAGTACAGGTAGAAGTAATCAGCCCCAGCATTTT

length: 11
D: .
V: TRBV12-3/TRBV12-4
size: .
J: TRBJ2-1
CDR3: CASSSYNEQFF
DNA: TGTGCCAGCAGTTCATACAATGAGCAGTTCTTC

length: 15
D: TRBD1
V: TRBV5-8
size: .
J: TRBJ1-1
CDR3: CASSFSGTVNTEAFF
DNA: TGTGCCAGCAGCTTCTCCGGGACAGTCAACACTGAAGCTTTCTTT

length: 15
D: TRBD2
V: TRBV7-9
size: .
J: TRBJ2-3
CDR3: CASSSLAGGPRTQYF
DNA: TGTGCCAGCAGCTCACTAGCGGGGGGCCCGAGGACGCAGTATTTT

length: 13
D: .
V: TRBV6-4
size: .
J: TRBJ2-3
CDR3: CASSGQASDTQYF
DNA: TGTGCCAGCAGTGGGCAGGCTTCAGATACGCAGTATTTT

length: 16
D: .
V: TRBV30
size: .
J: TRBJ2-7
CDR3: CAWSPIGEVHSYEQYF
DNA: TGTGCCTGGAGCCCCATCGGCGAGGTGCATTCCTACGAGCAGTACTTC

length: 15
D: TRBD1
V: TRBV10-3
size: .
J: TRBJ1-3
CDR3: CAINPDRGVGNTIYF
DNA: TGTGCCATCAATCCGGACAGGGGGGTCGGAAACACCATATATTTT

length: 16
D: TRBD2
V: TRBV2
size: .
J: TRBJ2-3
CDR3: CASSEPAGGPGDTQYF
DNA: TGTGCCAGCAGTGAACCAGCGGGGGGGCCGGGAGATACGCAGTATTTT

length: 12
D: TRBD1
V: TRBV7-6
size: once
J: TRBJ1-1
CDR3: CASSLTGQEAFF
DNA: TGTGCCAGCAGCTTGACGGGACAGGAAGCTTTCTTT

length: 16
D: .
V: TRBV11-3
size: .
J: TRBJ2-2
CDR3: CASSLQGFPYTGELFF
DNA: TGTGCCAGCAGCTTACAGGGTTTTCCCTACACCGGGGAGCTGTTTTTT

length: 15
D: TRBD2
V: TRBV7-6
size: .
J: TRBJ2-7
CDR3: CASSQMIAGINEQYF
DNA: TGTGCCAGCAGCCAGATGATAGCGGGGATTAACGAGCAGTACTTC

length: 16
D: TRBD1
V: TRBV7-2
size: .
J: TRBJ1-5
CDR3: CASTPGQGAFDQPQHF
DNA: TGTGCCAGCACCCCTGGACAGGGGGCTTTTGATCAGCCCCAGCATTTT

length: 15
D: TRBD1
V: TRBV9
size: .
J: TRBJ1-2
CDR3: CASSVGPGGNYGYTF
DNA: TGTGCCAGCAGCGTAGGCCCAGGGGGAAACTATGGCTACACCTTC